This T cell receptor (beta chain) was captured by sequencing in a study of glioma-infiltrating T cells after dendritic cell vaccination. Germline CDR1 MNHEY, CDR2 SVGAGI. The CDR3 length is 14 residues. V trimming: 6 bases; J trimming: 4 bases; junction bases outside the gene matches: 6. Repertoires were generated with immunoSEQ multiplex PCR, while TCRdb's copy carries only in-frame clones and drops some. The sample has some 70,000 clones; approximately 80% are singletons. The V gene is TRBV6-5, the J gene TRBJ1-1, with 9 bases matching TRBD1. The clonotype comes from a human donor with glioblastoma. The source material was blood, sampled before dendritic cell vaccination. The CDR3 DNA reads as TGTGCCAGCAGCCTTAGACAGGGGGGCACTGAAGCTTTCTTT. It codes for CASSLRQGGTEAFF.